The 32 T cell receptor beta chains below come from one sample, sequenced in a study of OX40 agonist ivuxolimab in advanced cancers. TCRdb's table, derived via immunoSEQ multiplex PCR, lists solely in-frame clones and lacks some. The repertoire has some 83,000 clones, around 86% of them found once; the top ten carry about 1.9%. The specimen comprised CD4+ or CD8+ T cells sorted from blood, sampled in a trial of the OX40 agonist ivuxolimab. Source of these receptors: an adult with an advanced solid tumor such as melanoma, head and neck, liver or kidney cancer.

The V and J genes are TRBV19 and TRBJ1-4; no clear D. The ends were cut back, 3 bases at V and 0 bases at J, with 8 bases in the middle. Germline assignment: CDR1 LNHDA and CDR2 SQIVND (reference sequence). The CDR3 covers 15 residues. The CDR3 loop is CASSISSATNEKLFF. CDR3 in DNA: TGTGCCAGTAGTATTTCGTCAGCAACTAATGAAAAACTGTTTTTT. Full variable domain (missing parts from reference TRBV19 and TRBJ1-4): DGGITQSPKYLFRKEGQNVTLSCEQNLNHDAMYWYRQDPGQGLRLIYYSQIVNDFQKGDIAEGYSVSREKKESFPLTVTSAQKNPTAFYLCASSISSATNEKLFFGSGTQLSVL.

This sequence joins TRBV5-6 and TRBJ2-1; D may be TRBD1 (5 bases). Germline V gene sequence: CDR1 SGHDT, CDR2 YYEEEE. The CDR3 extends over 15 amino acids. V dropped 4 bases and J dropped 6 bases, with 17 bases sitting between them. CDR3 sequence: CASSTDQGPRNEQFF. The CDR3 nucleotides read TGTGCCAGCAGCACAGACCAGGGTCCCCGCAATGAGCAGTTCTTC. The full variable domain, in which reference TRBV5-6 and TRBJ2-1 provide the parts outside the CDR3, is DAGVTQSPTHLIKTRGQQVTLRCSPKSGHDTVSWYQQALGQGPQFIFQYYEEEERQRGNFPDRFSGHQFPNYSSELNVNALLLGDSALYLCASSTDQGPRNEQFFGPGTRLTVL.

In DNA, the CDR3 is TGCAGCGTCCGACAGGGCAGCAATCAGCCCCAGCATTTT. Protein sequence: CSVRQGSNQPQHF. The J gene is TRBJ1-5, the V gene TRBV29-1, with 7 bases fitting TRBD1. CDR3 length: 13 amino acids. V gave up 6 bases and J gave up 1 base; unmatched junction bases: 3. Germline CDR1 reads SQVTM; CDR2 reads ANQGSEA.

This chain joins TRBV5-8 and TRBJ1-4; 7 bases fit TRBD1. Trimming at V came to 1 base and at J to 3 bases, leaving 9 bases not matched to a gene. Germline V gene lookup returns CDR1 SGHTS and CDR2 YDEGEE. The CDR3 covers 17 residues. The CDR3 protein is CASSLTGRGTANEKLFF. In DNA form, the CDR3 reads TGTGCCAGCAGCTTGACTGGGCGGGGGACAGCTAATGAAAAACTGTTTTTT.

This chain uses TRBV18 with TRBJ1-3, with D hard to call. Trimming removed 3 bases at V and 2 bases at J, with 14 bases between. The germline V gene encodes CDR1 KGHSH and CDR2 LQKENI. This CDR3 spans 16 amino acids. In DNA form, the CDR3 reads TGTGCCAGCTCACCCTATGACTCTAACACTGGAAACACCATATATTTT. Translating it yields CASSPYDSNTGNTIYF.

V gene TRBV2 combines with J gene TRBJ1-1; D is ambiguous. CDR1 SNHLY and CDR2 FYNNEI come from the germline V gene. V shed 8 bases and J shed 7 bases, with 23 bases lying between them. The CDR3 has 15 amino acids. This chain's CDR3 is CASDSGGRRGDEAFF. CDR3 coding DNA: TGTGCCAGCGACTCCGGAGGCAGACGAGGAGATGAAGCTTTCTTT.

CDR3 in amino acids: CASSKQGSTYNSPLHF. CDR3 nucleotide sequence: TGTGCCAGCAGCAAACAGGGTAGTACCTATAATTCACCCCTCCACTTT. This chain joins TRBV11-3 and TRBJ1-6; D is perhaps TRBD1 (6 bases). V gave up 5 bases and J gave up 2 bases, with 13 bases separating them. The germline V gene encodes CDR1 SGHNT and CDR2 YENEEA. The CDR3 consists of 16 residues. Supplemented by reference TRBV11-3 and TRBJ1-6, the full variable domain reads EAGVVQSPRYKIIEKKQPVAFWCNPISGHNTLYWYLQNLGQGPELLIRYENEEAVDDSQLPKDRFSAERLKGVDSTLKIQPAELGDSAVYLCASSKQGSTYNSPLHFGNGTRLTVT.

The gene calls are TRBV6-1 and TRBJ1-1; the D gene is possibly TRBD1 (5 bases). With 11 bases removed from V and 5 bases from J, the gap between germline ends came to 15 bases. The CDR3 extends over 12 amino acids. Looked up from germline, CDR1 is MNHNS and CDR2 is SASEGT. The CDR3 reads CAVGVVRTEAFF. The DNA for the CDR3 is TGTGCCGTGGGGGTAGTGAGAACTGAAGCTTTCTTT.

The chain has TRBV7-9 and TRBJ1-5; possible D gene TRBD1, 5 bases. The CDR3 has 12 amino acids. V was shortened by 4 bases and J by 7 bases, with 8 bases between the two germline ends. In germline, CDR1 is SEHNR, CDR2 FQNEAQ (reference sequence). The CDR3 region is CASSYRGQPQHF. The CDR3 DNA is TGTGCCAGCAGCTACCGGGGGCAGCCCCAGCATTTT.

This sequence joins TRBV10-3 and TRBJ2-5; 9 positions agree with TRBD2. Unmatched junction bases numbered 6, after V lost 8 bases and J lost 5 bases. The CDR3 runs to 13 residues. The V gene's germline CDR1 is ENHRY and CDR2 SYGVKD. CDR3 amino acids: CAIGGGAWETQYF. As DNA, the CDR3 is TGTGCCATCGGCGGGGGGGCCTGGGAGACCCAGTACTTC.

This rearrangement joins TRBV5-1 to TRBJ2-5, with 11 bases fitting TRBD2. V lost 1 base to trimming and J lost 2 bases; unmatched junction nucleotides: 1. Germline CDR1 SGHRS, CDR2 YFSETQ. This CDR3 comprises 15 residues. CDR3 nucleotides: TGCGCCAGCAGCTTGCCTAGCGGGGGGCAAGAGACCCAGTACTTC. Translation gives CASSLPSGGQETQYF.

V gene TRBV18 combines with J gene TRBJ1-1, with D tentatively TRBD1 (5 bases). CDR3 length: 13 residues. V dropped 6 bases and J dropped 1 base, with 9 bases sitting between them. Germline values: CDR1 KGHSH, CDR2 LQKENI. CDR3 DNA sequence: TGTGCCAGCTCGGGGCCTTCGAACACTGAAGCTTTCTTT. It is translated as CASSGPSNTEAFF.

The rearrangement joins TRBV28 to TRBJ1-6; 9 nucleotides match TRBD1. The germline gives CDR1 MDHEN, CDR2 SYDVKM. The CDR3 is 16 amino acids. The V and J ends lost 10 bases and 9 bases, in that order; junction bases with no gene match: 16. The CDR3 DNA is TGTGCCACCGCTAGGCCAACGGGACAGGGAACTTCACCCCTCCACTTT. This encodes CATARPTGQGTSPLHF.

V and J are TRBV5-4 and TRBJ2-2; D gene unclear. Between the trimmed V and J ends, which lost 4 bases and 2 bases, there was a span of 12 bases. CDR3 length equals 15 residues. The germline V gene encodes CDR1 SGHNT and CDR2 YYREEE (reference sequence). CDR3: CASSQRSTNTGELFF. The CDR3 nucleotides read TGTGCCAGCAGCCAACGGAGCACAAACACCGGGGAGCTGTTTTTT.

The chain couples TRBV4-1 to TRBJ2-1; no reliable D call. V shed 4 bases and J shed 4 bases, with 11 bases lying between them. CDR1 is MGHRA and CDR2 is YSYEKL in the germline V gene. CDR3 length equals 14 residues. This CDR3 is CASSRQMGYNEQFF. The CDR3 bases are TGCGCCAGCAGCCGTCAGATGGGGTACAATGAGCAGTTCTTC.

The chain uses TRBV18 and TRBJ2-5; D possibly corresponds to TRBD1 (6 bases). The CDR3 runs 15 residues. V lost 4 bases to trimming and J lost 5 bases, with 17 bases between them. Germline V lookup: CDR1 KGHSH, CDR2 LQKENI. Here the CDR3 reads CASSRSRTERETQYF. The CDR3 region has the DNA TGTGCCAGCTCACGTTCGAGGACAGAGCGCGAGACCCAGTACTTC.

A note on this clone: Other DNA sequences in the same sample also yield this CDR3. The J gene is TRBJ2-3, the V gene TRBV7-2; 8 bases agree with TRBD2. V was pared by 5 bases and J by 2 bases, with 9 bases of the junction left unmatched. Per germline, CDR1 SGHTA and CDR2 FQGNSA. The CDR3 consists of 16 residues. Written as DNA, the CDR3 is TGTGCCAGCAGCCTAAGGGCTAGCGGGTACACAGATACGCAGTATTTT. It specifies CASSLRASGYTDTQYF.

The chain uses TRBV6-6 and TRBJ2-2; D not resolved. In germline, CDR1 is MNHNY, CDR2 SVGAGI (reference sequence). CDR3 length: 14 residues. Trimming shortened V by 8 bases and J by 1 base, and 11 bases separated the two germline ends. In nucleotides, the CDR3 is TGTGCCAGCGACAACGGAGTGAACACCGGGGAGCTGTTTTTT. This encodes CASDNGVNTGELFF.

The chain links TRBV25-1 to TRBJ2-1; 9 bases are shared with TRBD2. The V and J ends lost 6 bases and 7 bases, in that order; junction bases with no gene match: 13. From germline, CDR1 is MGHDK and CDR2 SYGVNS. The CDR3 runs to 16 residues. CDR3 residues: CASSDIGGGRANEQFF. CDR3 nucleotides: TGTGCCAGCAGCGATATAGGAGGCGGGAGGGCGAATGAGCAGTTCTTC.

The chain joins TRBV18 to TRBJ1-1; 7 bases are a match to TRBD1. V dropped 3 bases and J dropped 0; count of bases not matched to a gene: 4. CDR3 size: 15 residues. Germline V gene data show CDR1 as KGHSH and CDR2 as LQKENI. CDR3 bases: TGTGCCAGCTCACCCGTGGACAGGTTGAACACTGAAGCTTTCTTT. This sequence encodes CASSPVDRLNTEAFF. Drawing the rest from reference TRBV18 and TRBJ1-1, the complete variable domain is NAGVMQNPRHLVRRRGQEARLRCSPMKGHSHVYWYRQLPEEGLKFMVYLQKENIIDESGMPKERFSAEFPKEGPSILRIQQVVRGDSAAYFCASSPVDRLNTEAFFGQGTRLTVV.

The rearrangement uses TRBV5-4 and TRBJ2-2; 7 nucleotides agree with TRBD1. V lost 3 bases and J lost 5; bases outside the gene matches: 4. Germline CDR1 is SGHNT and CDR2 is YYREEE (reference sequence). The CDR3 is made up of 14 amino acids. Here the CDR3 DNA reads TGTGCCAGCAGCTCCCGACAGGGAACCGGGGAGCTGTTTTTT. Its protein is CASSSRQGTGELFF.

This clone was detected once. This chain links TRBV7-6 with TRBJ2-3; D may be TRBD1 or TRBD2 (5 bases each). The CDR3 totals 14 residues. Germline V gene lookup returns CDR1 SGHVS and CDR2 FNYEAQ. The germline V and J ends were trimmed by 3 bases and 8 bases, with 15 bases remaining between them. For the CDR3, the DNA is TGTGCCAGCAGCTTTAGGGGTGCCGGAGGTACGCAGTATTTT. Protein product: CASSFRGAGGTQYF.

This chain joins TRBV7-2 and TRBJ2-7; 9 bases match TRBD1. Looked up from germline, CDR1 is SGHTA and CDR2 is FQGNSA. V trimming: 5 bases; J trimming: 4 bases; junction bases outside the gene matches: 9. The CDR3 has 15 amino acids. Written as DNA, the CDR3 is TGTGCCAGCAGCCAATTTAGGACAGGGGTATACGAGCAGTACTTC. Amino acid sequence: CASSQFRTGVYEQYF.

This chain links TRBV6-5 with TRBJ2-1; 12 bases map to TRBD2. The CDR3 runs to 15 residues. V shed 8 bases and J 5 bases; nucleotides not matched to a gene: 7. CDR1 and CDR2 (germline): MNHEY, SVGAGI. The CDR3 reads CASASGGAGNNEQFF. The CDR3 DNA sequence: TGTGCCAGCGCTAGCGGGGGGGCCGGAAACAATGAGCAGTTCTTC.

The V and J genes are TRBV21-1 and TRBJ2-7; the table's D call TRBD1 went unverified against the DNA. TRBV21-1 is a pseudogene. The CDR3 has 16 amino acids. The CDR3 coding sequence is TGTGCCCCGATAATATTGGCAGGGGGCCACTCCTACGAGCAGTACTTC. Encoded protein: CAPIILAGGHSYEQYF.

The chain combines TRBV28 with TRBJ2-2; D tentatively fits TRBD1 or TRBD2 (6 bases each). This CDR3 region has 14 residues. Germline values: CDR1 MDHEN, CDR2 SYDVKM. V lost 8 bases to trimming and J lost 1 base, with 11 bases between them. Here the CDR3 DNA reads TGTGCCAGCCTGGCGGGACAGAACACCGGGGAGCTGTTTTTT. Amino acids: CASLAGQNTGELFF.

This sequence joins TRBV19 and TRBJ1-1; the D gene is possibly TRBD1 (6 bases). The CDR3 contains 14 residues. Per the germline V gene, CDR1 is LNHDA and CDR2 is SQIVND (reference sequence). With 6 bases removed from V and 2 bases from J, the gap between germline ends came to 13 bases. CDR3 sequence: CASRPRDINTEAFF. The DNA for the CDR3 is TGTGCCAGTAGGCCCCGGGACATTAACACTGAAGCTTTCTTT.

V and J are TRBV11-2 and TRBJ2-2, with D maybe TRBD2 (7 bases). The CDR3 has 16 residues. The germline V gene encodes CDR1 SGHAT and CDR2 FQNNGV. V lost 5 bases and J 3 bases, leaving 16 bases between the germline ends. The CDR3 loop reads CASSVTGRADTGELFF. CDR3 nucleotides: TGTGCCAGCAGCGTCACAGGGAGGGCGGACACCGGGGAGCTGTTTTTT.

The chain uses TRBV4-3 and TRBJ2-7; D is unclear. There are 12 residues in the CDR3. V was shortened by 2 bases and J by 4 bases, with 6 bases between the two germline ends. In germline, CDR1 is LGHNA, CDR2 YSLEER. For the CDR3, the DNA is TGCGCCAGCAGCCAATTGGGATACGAGCAGTACTTC. It translates to CASSQLGYEQYF.

This clone was observed a few times. The chain joins TRBV4-2 to TRBJ2-2; D is uncertain. V dropped 1 base and J dropped 7 bases, with 13 bases sitting between them. Per germline, CDR1 LGHNA and CDR2 YNFKEQ. This CDR3 has 15 residues. CDR3 DNA: TGTGCCAGCAGCCAAGTGACGTCGGGCGGCGGGGAGCTGTTTTTT. The encoded protein is CASSQVTSGGGELFF.

The V gene is TRBV30, the J gene TRBJ1-6; D gene uncertain. V gave up 3 bases and J gave up 7 bases, with 7 bases separating them. The CDR3 is made up of 12 amino acids. Per the germline V gene, CDR1 is GTSNPN and CDR2 is SVGIG (reference sequence). CDR3: CAWSGFNSPLHF. CDR3 nucleotide sequence: TGTGCCTGGAGCGGATTCAATTCACCCCTCCACTTT.

The chain couples TRBV5-4 to TRBJ2-1; 11 nucleotides line up with TRBD2. Trimming took 2 bases from V and 4 from J; bases not matched to a gene: 2. This CDR3 spans 15 amino acids. Germline CDR1 is SGHNT and CDR2 is YYREEE (reference sequence). The CDR3 region is CASSLRTSGYNEQFF. The DNA for the CDR3 is TGTGCCAGCAGCTTAAGGACTAGCGGGTACAATGAGCAGTTCTTC.